The sequence of this T cell receptor beta chain was determined in a study of CD8+ T cells in alopecia areata. Study outcomes and limitations: Scalp clonality dropped significantly under tofacitinib, as did expanded CD8+ top-100 clones.

Stated treatment: oral pan-JAK inhibitor, 5-10 mg twice daily. Sampling of alopecia areata patients yielded lesional scalp punch biopsies as well as peripheral blood. Concerning this clone: Antigen: not known.

Trimming left V 4 bases short and J 5 bases short, with 18 bases between. CDR1 and CDR2 from the germline V gene are SGHRS and YFSETQ. CDR3 length: 15 amino acids. RNA, once extracted, was reverse transcribed into cDNA for use as the sequencing template. Sequencing used immunoSEQ multiplex PCR; TCRdb keeps in-frame clones, though not all of them. The repertoire includes 250,000 to 350,000 clones, around 64% of them detected once, and 0.75% to 0.95% sits in the top ten. This TCR derives from a human donor with alopecia areata. Sequences were derived from CD4+ T cells sorted from blood, sampled at approximately week 51, from a patient treated with tofacitinib. This chain uses TRBV5-1 with TRBJ2-5; the D gene could be TRBD1 or TRBD2 (5 bases each). Here the CDR3 reads CASSRPGPRGETQYF. CDR3 sequence (DNA): TGCGCCAGCAGCCGCCCGGGACCGAGGGGCGAGACCCAGTACTTC. The full variable domain, in which reference TRBV5-1 and TRBJ2-5 provide the parts outside the CDR3, is KAGVTQTPRYLIKTRGQQVTLSCSPISGHRSVSWYQQTPGQGLQFLFEYFSETQRNKGNFPGRFSGRQFSNSRSEMNVSTLELGDSALYLCASSRPGPRGETQYFGPGTRLLVL.